This entry is about one T cell receptor beta chain. Clones were read by immunoSEQ multiplex PCR, and TCRdb kept only the in-frame ones, dropping some. The sample records some 110,000 clones, approximately 87% being singletons. This CDR3 comprises 15 residues. Trimming removed 4 bases from V and 4 bases from J; junction bases left unmatched: 8. The germline V gene encodes CDR1 SGDLS and CDR2 YYNGEE. These data come from a study of blood T cell repertoires in COVID-19. Study details: Samples came from the United States, Italy and Spain, spanning acute and convalescent COVID-19.

The chain combines TRBV9 with TRBJ2-3; 8 bases fit TRBD1. The sequence came from a man between 65 and 85 years old who had recovered from COVID-19. Specimen: peripheral blood. The CDR3 nucleotides are TGTGCCAGCAGCCCCCGGACAGGGAGCCCAGATACGCAGTATTTT. This sequence encodes CASSPRTGSPDTQYF.